This T cell receptor (beta chain) was documented in a study of cytomegalovirus exposure and HLA in healthy donors. The overall study: There were 350 to 400 genotyped donors. Of these, roughly 82% fell in the genetic ancestry cluster associated with self-reported Caucasian donors. Study-wide points: Researchers reported that a few CMV-associated chains were confirmed in vitro as CMV antigen-specific. High sensitivity and specificity were reportedly achieved when the classifier diagnosed cytomegalovirus status.

CDR1 is MNHNS and CDR2 is SASEGT in the germline V gene. CDR3 length: 13 amino acids. This clone was observed a few times. Its antigen is unidentified. The PCR ran on 60 Vbeta and 13 Jbeta primers. Data came from immunoSEQ multiplex PCR; TCRdb stores just in-frame clones and leaves some out. The sample has 120,000 to 150,000 clones, about 80% seen once; the top ten hold 1% to 1.5%. The sample consisted of PBMCs. This chain links TRBV6-1 with TRBJ2-5; weak D call: TRBD2 (5 bases). The better agreement between TRBJ2-7 and the DNA end casts doubt on the J call. This clonotype was obtained from a male donor in good health and CMV-seropositive. The DNA of the CDR3 is TGTGCCTGTGGAGGAGACGCTGCCTACGAGCAGTACTTC. Translating it yields CACGGDAAYEQYF.